This paragraph reports one T cell receptor beta chain. This entry belongs to a study of identical twins. TCRdb reanalysed the 5' RACE reads using MiXCR and keeps one entry per CDR3 protein. Seen here are around 510,000 distinct CDR3 sequences, 14% observed once, and the top ten hold 0.95% to 1%. J lost 3 bases, V lost 6 bases, and 11 bases had no gene match. The CDR3 has 15 residues. CDR1 is DFQATT and CDR2 is SNEGSKA in the germline V gene (reference sequence). These data were also reused for a study on yellow fever vaccine responses in identical twins.

Material for sequencing was CD4+ T cells sorted from blood. This sequence originates from a woman aged 18-35 years in good health. V and J are TRBV20-1 and TRBJ2-7, with 10 bases fitting TRBD2. The CDR3 loop is CSAESGTSANYEQYF. The CDR3 DNA sequence: TGCAGTGCAGAATCCGGGACTAGCGCAAACTACGAGCAGTACTTC.